The source of this T cell receptor (beta chain) is a study of long-term antiretroviral therapy in people with HIV. Study-wide findings and caveats: Diversity went up after ART and still fell short of transplant donor controls.

At the survey level, the v3.0 immunoSEQ assay was run. The target of sequencing was about 35,000-50,000 T-cell genomes per sample. Profiled with immunoSEQ multiplex PCR; TCRdb holds only in-frame clones, not every one. Here the sample spans approximately 31,000 clones, less than 98% being singletons. Trimming removed 0 bases from V and 3 bases from J; junction bases left unmatched: 7. This CDR3 has 16 amino acids. Germline CDR1 is SGHAT and CDR2 is FQNNGV. Worth noting for this clone: The antigen is unknown.

The specimen comprised unsorted PBMCs, sampled 6.9 years after starting antiretroviral therapy. This sequence originates from a man aged 25-45 years with HIV. The chain employs TRBV11-2 and TRBJ2-7, with 8 nucleotides matching TRBD1. CDR3: CASSLEPTGTGYEQYF. For the CDR3, the DNA is TGTGCCAGCAGCTTAGAGCCGACAGGGACAGGCTACGAGCAGTACTTC.